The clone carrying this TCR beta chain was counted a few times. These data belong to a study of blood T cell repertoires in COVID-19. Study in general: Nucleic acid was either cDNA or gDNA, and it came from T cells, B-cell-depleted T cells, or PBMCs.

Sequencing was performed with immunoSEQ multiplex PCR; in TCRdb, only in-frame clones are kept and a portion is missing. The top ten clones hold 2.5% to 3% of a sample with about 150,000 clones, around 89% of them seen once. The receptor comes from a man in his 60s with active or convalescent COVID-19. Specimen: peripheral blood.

The CDR3 spells CASSLRTGGNSPLHF. For the CDR3, the DNA is TGTGCCAGCAGTTTACGGACAGGGGGGAATTCACCCCTCCACTTT. The rearrangement links TRBV27 to TRBJ1-6; 10 bases line up with TRBD1. Trimming cost V 2 bases and J 7 bases; bases outside gene matches: 2. The germline V gene encodes CDR1 MNHEY and CDR2 SMNVEV (reference sequence). The length of the CDR3 is 15 residues.